Shown below are 24 T cell receptor beta chains from a single sample sequenced in a study of OX40 agonist ivuxolimab in advanced cancers. Some clones are missing from TCRdb's copy, which holds only in-frame ones; the method was immunoSEQ multiplex PCR. Here the sample spans some 78,000 clones, approximately 90% being singletons. This specimen consisted of CD4+ or CD8+ T cells sorted from blood, obtained in a trial of the OX40 agonist ivuxolimab. Receptors were obtained from an adult with an advanced solid tumor such as melanoma, head and neck, liver or kidney cancer.

The rearrangement joins TRBV29-1 to TRBJ2-7, with TRBD1 identical over 9 bases. J lost 1 base, V lost 7 bases, and 8 bases had no gene match. Germline lookup yields CDR1 SQVTM and CDR2 ANQGSEA. The CDR3 runs to 14 residues. The CDR3 is CSAVGQGTSYEQYF. CDR3 in DNA: TGCAGCGCTGTGGGACAGGGAACATCCTACGAGCAGTACTTC.

J is TRBJ2-7 and V is TRBV7-2; D not certain. CDR1 is SGHTA, CDR2 FQGNSA, per germline. Trimming took 4 bases from V and 0 from J, leaving 13 bases between them. CDR3 length equals 15 residues. CDR3 sequence: CASSSRATSSYEQYF. The CDR3 coding sequence is TGTGCCAGCAGCTCACGAGCTACAAGCTCCTACGAGCAGTACTTC.

CDR3 protein: CASSLFPGGTGELFF. The CDR3 nucleotides read TGTGCCAGCAGCTTATTCCCGGGGGGGACCGGGGAGCTGTTTTTT. The chain has TRBV7-2 and TRBJ2-2; 8 nucleotides match TRBD2. V gave up 2 bases and J gave up 5 bases; unmatched junction bases: 4. Germline-derived CDR1 and CDR2 are SGHTA and FQGNSA. The CDR3 covers 15 residues.

This chain links TRBV18 with TRBJ2-3; D not certain. Trimming pared 1 base from V and 5 bases from J, leaving 10 bases between. CDR3 length: 14 amino acids. CDR1 and CDR2 (germline): KGHSH, LQKENI. In DNA, the CDR3 is TGTGCCAGCTCACCACGGCAAGGGATAGATACGCAGTATTTT. This encodes CASSPRQGIDTQYF.

The chain employs TRBV20-1 and TRBJ2-7; 7 bases fit TRBD1. The CDR3 has 11 residues. V dropped 5 bases and J dropped 5; count of bases not matched to a gene: 3. CDR1 DFQATT and CDR2 SNEGSKA come from the germline V gene (reference sequence). The CDR3 here is CSAWDSHEQYF. In nucleotides, the CDR3 is TGCAGTGCTTGGGACAGCCACGAGCAGTACTTC.

This chain links TRBV27 with TRBJ1-1, with 7 bases identical to TRBD1. Trimming took 4 bases from V and 8 from J; bases not matched to a gene: 7. The CDR3 totals 13 residues. Germline assignment: CDR1 MNHEY and CDR2 SMNVEV (reference sequence). For the CDR3, the DNA is TGTGCCAGCAGTTATTACAGGGGACGAGAAGCTTTCTTT. Its protein is CASSYYRGREAFF.

The V and J genes are TRBV5-1 and TRBJ1-2; the D gene is possibly TRBD1 (5 bases). The CDR3 has 11 residues. Germline V gene data show CDR1 as SGHRS and CDR2 as YFSETQ. Trimming removed 5 bases at V and 4 bases at J, with 6 bases between. CDR3 sequence reads: CASRRGYGYTF. CDR3 bases: TGCGCCAGCAGGAGGGGCTATGGCTACACCTTC.

The J gene is TRBJ1-3, the V gene TRBV7-9, with a tentative D call TRBD1 (5 bases). The CDR3 runs to 16 residues. Germline V CDR1 and CDR2: SEHNR, FQNEAQ (reference sequence). V was clipped by 4 bases and J by 7 bases, with 20 bases between them. CDR3 residues: CASSSSRGASYNTIYF. Here the CDR3 DNA reads TGTGCCAGCAGCTCATCGAGGGGAGCGTCTTACAACACCATATATTTT.

The rearrangement links TRBV6-1 to TRBJ1-1, with TRBD1 as a possible D gene (5 bases). The germline V gene encodes CDR1 MNHNS and CDR2 SASEGT. The CDR3 contains 14 residues. The V and J ends lost 3 bases and 0 bases respectively, with 8 bases between them. CDR3 residues: CASSEGRVNTEAFF. The CDR3 DNA reads as TGTGCCAGCAGTGAGGGGCGGGTGAACACTGAAGCTTTCTTT.

The chain recombines TRBV2 with TRBJ2-7; D is undetermined. The CDR3 extends over 15 amino acids. The germline CDR1 and CDR2 sequences are SNHLY and FYNNEI. The V and J ends lost 6 bases and 1 base respectively, with 16 bases between them. The CDR3 is CASSFPGVLSYEQYF. As DNA, the CDR3 is TGTGCCAGCAGCTTCCCTGGAGTTTTGTCCTACGAGCAGTACTTC.

This chain uses TRBV25-1 with TRBJ2-5; D is tentatively TRBD1 or TRBD2 (6 bases each). The CDR3 runs to 15 residues. The germline V gene encodes CDR1 MGHDK and CDR2 SYGVNS. V lost 1 base and J lost 5, with 14 bases in between. The DNA for the CDR3 is TGTGCCAGCAGTGAATTGGGGGGCGCGGGGGAGACCCAGTACTTC. Its translation is CASSELGGAGETQYF.

V gene TRBV28 combines with J gene TRBJ1-2; no definite D call. V was clipped by 6 bases and J by 2 bases, with 7 bases between them. CDR3 length: 12 residues. Germline-derived CDR1 and CDR2 are MDHEN and SYDVKM. The CDR3 sequence: CASSTLNYGYTF. CDR3 nucleotide sequence: TGTGCCAGCAGCACCTTAAACTATGGCTACACCTTC.

The chain recombines TRBV15 with TRBJ2-5; D is undetermined. CDR3 length: 13 residues. Germline values: CDR1 LNHNV, CDR2 YYDKDF (reference sequence). Trimming stripped 1 base from V and 4 bases from J, with 7 bases between. CDR3 sequence reads: CATSRGLRETQYF. The DNA for the CDR3 is TGTGCCACCAGCAGAGGGTTACGAGAGACCCAGTACTTC.

The rearrangement uses TRBV5-4 and TRBJ2-5; possible D gene TRBD2, 7 bases. Germline CDR1 reads SGHNT; CDR2 reads YYREEE (reference sequence). The V end lost 4 bases, the J end lost 3 bases, and 13 bases lay between the germline ends. The CDR3 is 14 amino acids. CDR3 in DNA: TGTGCCAGCAGCAGCGGGACACTCAAAGAGACCCAGTACTTC. It is translated as CASSSGTLKETQYF.

The rearrangement joins TRBV7-2 to TRBJ2-2; D might be TRBD2 (5 bases). The V end lost 1 base, the J end lost 4 bases, and 7 bases lay between the germline ends. Germline CDR1 and CDR2: SGHTA and FQGNSA. The CDR3 has 14 residues. CDR3 DNA sequence: TGTGCCAGCAGCTTAGGCCGGGGCACCGGGGAGCTGTTTTTT. As protein: CASSLGRGTGELFF.

This clone was recorded once. The chain uses TRBV14 and TRBJ2-4; D ambiguous. This CDR3 spans 14 amino acids. CDR1 and CDR2 (germline): SGHDN, FVKESK. V was clipped by 3 bases and J by 6 bases, with 12 bases between them. The CDR3 DNA follows: TGTGCCAGCAGCCAGTCTAACAGTCTAAACATTCAGTACTTC. The encoded protein is CASSQSNSLNIQYF.

This rearrangement joins TRBV6-6 to TRBJ1-1; TRBD1 is a possible D gene (5 bases). The CDR3 runs 14 residues. Germline CDR1 MNHNY, CDR2 SVGAGI (reference sequence). V lost 5 bases to trimming and J lost 3 bases, with 13 bases between them. For the CDR3, the DNA is TGTGCCAGCAGTCAAAACAGGATACACACTGAAGCTTTCTTT. This codes for CASSQNRIHTEAFF.

V and J are TRBV6-5 and TRBJ2-2; D perhaps matches TRBD1 (5 bases). Germline CDR1 reads MNHEY; CDR2 reads SVGAGI. There are 15 residues in the CDR3. V lost 6 bases to trimming and J lost 1 base, with 12 bases between them. Here the CDR3 DNA reads TGTGCCAGCAGCCTTTTACAGGAGAACACCGGGGAGCTGTTTTTT. It is translated as CASSLLQENTGELFF.

This chain uses TRBV27 with TRBJ2-7; D is perhaps TRBD2 (5 bases). The CDR3 totals 16 residues. The germline V gene encodes CDR1 MNHEY and CDR2 SMNVEV (reference sequence). V was shortened by 5 bases and J by 1 base, with 18 bases between the two germline ends. The CDR3 region has the DNA TGTGCCAGCAGTCCCCGAGGGTGGGAGAAATCCTACGAGCAGTACTTC. Translating gives CASSPRGWEKSYEQYF.

The chain carries TRBV2 and TRBJ1-4; D is unclear. Trimming removed 7 bases at V and 5 bases at J, with 11 bases between. The germline V gene encodes CDR1 SNHLY and CDR2 FYNNEI. This CDR3 is built from 13 residues. The CDR3 protein is CASTPRQNEKLFF. The CDR3 bases are TGTGCCAGCACCCCCCGGCAGAATGAAAAACTGTTTTTT.

The V call is TRBV6-1, the J call TRBJ1-5; D is ambiguous. The CDR3 is 11 amino acids. Germline values: CDR1 MNHNS, CDR2 SASEGT. Trimming took off 8 bases at V and 10 bases at J, with 12 bases between the two ends. CDR3: CASSFVEPQHF. The CDR3, as DNA: TGTGCCAGCTCGTTTGTTGAACCCCAGCATTTT.

The chain couples TRBV7-8 to TRBJ1-6; the D is unclear. This CDR3 is 14 amino acids long. V was cut by 5 bases and J by 8 bases, with 13 bases left in between. Germline V CDR1 and CDR2: SGHVS, FQNEAQ. DNA of the CDR3: TGTGCCAGCAGCCCCCAGGACCCCTATTCACCCCTCCACTTT. Translating gives CASSPQDPYSPLHF.

The rearrangement links TRBV2 to TRBJ1-2, with D unclear. The germline V and J ends were trimmed by 5 bases and 0 bases, with 7 bases remaining between them. CDR1 and CDR2 from the germline V gene are SNHLY and FYNNEI. The CDR3 totals 13 residues. CDR3 residues: CASSIGANYGYTF. The CDR3 region has the DNA TGTGCCAGCAGTATCGGGGCTAACTATGGCTACACCTTC.

This chain joins TRBV12-5 and TRBJ1-1; 8 bases are a match to TRBD1. The CDR3 extends over 11 amino acids. From germline, CDR1 is LGHNT and CDR2 FRNRAP. CDR3: CPGAGGSQAFF. For the CDR3, the DNA is TGTCCCGGGGCAGGGGGCTCCCAAGCTTTCTTT.